This T cell receptor beta chain was retrieved from a study of molecular identifiers for immune sequencing clone quantification. In its sample, this clonotype was seen many times. No antigen is known for it. Sorted naive CD8 T cells, roughly 20,000 to 1,100,000, were sequenced from 10%, 30% or 50% RNA. The authors sorted naive CD8 T cells as CD8+CD4-CCR7+CD45RA+. CDR1 SGHRS and CDR2 YFSETQ come from the germline V gene. V was cut by 1 base and J by 1 base, with 11 bases left in between. The CDR3 covers 15 residues. TCR libraries were built in bulk with a published protocol and specific TCR primers. TCRdb independently ran MiXCR on the PCR reads; one entry per CDR3 protein. The repertoire holds about 640,000 distinct CDR3 sequences, with 20% as singletons. Study-wide results and caveats: Spiked Jurkat TCR RNA from one cell was reportedly detectable among fewer than 1.3 million naive cells.

V is TRBV5-1 and J is TRBJ1-1; D is perhaps TRBD1 (5 bases). The sequenced material came from naive CD8+ T cells from blood, with Jurkat cell RNA spiked in. Subset reported: FACS-sorted CD8+CD4-CCR7+CD45RA+ naive T cells. The TCR was taken from a human donor in good health. Some libraries in this study had Jurkat cell RNA spiked in. CDR3 sequence (DNA): TGCGCCAGCAGCTTGCTTCGAGGACAGAACACTGAAGCTTTCTTT. Its protein product is CASSLLRGQNTEAFF.